This TCR beta chain is drawn from a study of response to subunit inactivated influenza vaccine. Study-level findings and limits: Authors proposed each seasonal influenza vaccination draws in few new T cells.

Each CDR3 protein gets one entry after TCRdb re-called the RT-PCR reads with MiXCR. The sample has 290,000 or so distinct CDR3 sequences; about 20% are singletons. To note about this clonotype: What it recognizes is unknown.

V trimming: 6 bases; J trimming: 3 bases; junction bases outside the gene matches: 13. Germline loops: CDR1 KGHSH, CDR2 LQKENI. CDR3 length: 16 amino acids. This chain joins TRBV18 and TRBJ2-7; 8 bases line up with TRBD2. The sample in question was PBMCs from blood, obtained less than 22 months after vaccination. The origin of this receptor is a man between 45 and 75 years old who received an inactivated influenza vaccine. The CDR3 loop is CASSVTSGLKYYEQYF. The DNA for the CDR3 is TGTGCCAGCTCCGTAACTAGCGGATTAAAGTACTACGAGCAGTACTTC.